The table lists the clone carrying this T cell receptor (beta chain) with many counts. The target antigen is unknown. TCRdb ran MiXCR on the reads and lists one entry per CDR3 protein. Of 97,000 or so distinct CDR3 sequences listed, 16% are singletons. V was pared by 6 bases and J by 5 bases, with 14 bases between. The length of the CDR3 is 13 residues. This record belongs to a study of T cell repertoires in cytomegalovirus infection. The overall study: An indication of both CMV infection and matching HLA type came from public TCR beta signatures.

The study's findings and limits: HLA-C-restricted CMV-specific TCR beta clonotypes prevailed in the ex vivo response.

This TCR came from a human donor in good health (CMV status not recorded). Some clones in this sample may be carry-over from other donors' samples. Sequencing was carried out using PBMCs. The V and J genes are TRBV12-3 or TRBV12-4 and TRBJ2-7; D assignment may be TRBD1 or TRBD2 (5 bases each). CDR3 bases: TGTGCCAGCAGATCCGGGGCCTGGGACGAGCAGTACTTC. Its translation: CASRSGAWDEQYF.